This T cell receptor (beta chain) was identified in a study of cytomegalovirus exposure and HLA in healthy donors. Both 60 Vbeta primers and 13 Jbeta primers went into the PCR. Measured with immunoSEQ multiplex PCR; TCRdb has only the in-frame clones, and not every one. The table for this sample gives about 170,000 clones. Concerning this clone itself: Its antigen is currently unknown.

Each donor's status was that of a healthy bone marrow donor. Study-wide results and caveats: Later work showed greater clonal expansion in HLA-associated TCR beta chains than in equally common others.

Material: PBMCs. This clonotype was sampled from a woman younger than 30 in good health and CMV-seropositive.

CDR3 coding DNA: TGTGCCAGCAGCCCAATAGCGGGAGTAGTCACAGATACGCAGTATTTT. It specifies CASSPIAGVVTDTQYF. V and J are TRBV5-4 and TRBJ2-3, with TRBD2 matching 9 bases. The CDR3 has 16 amino acids. Trimming removed 4 bases from V and 2 bases from J; junction bases left unmatched: 8. In germline, CDR1 is SGHNT, CDR2 YYREEE (reference sequence).